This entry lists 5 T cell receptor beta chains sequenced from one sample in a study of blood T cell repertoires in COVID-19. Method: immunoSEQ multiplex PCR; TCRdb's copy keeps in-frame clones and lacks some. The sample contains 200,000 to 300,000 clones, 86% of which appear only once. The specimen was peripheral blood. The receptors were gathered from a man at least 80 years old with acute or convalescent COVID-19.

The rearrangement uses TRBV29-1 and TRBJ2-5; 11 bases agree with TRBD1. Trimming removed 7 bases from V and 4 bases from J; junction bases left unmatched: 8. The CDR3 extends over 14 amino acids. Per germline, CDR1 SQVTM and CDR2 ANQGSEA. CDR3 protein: CSAAGTGGGETQYF. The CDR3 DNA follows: TGCAGCGCCGCCGGGACAGGGGGGGGAGAGACCCAGTACTTC.

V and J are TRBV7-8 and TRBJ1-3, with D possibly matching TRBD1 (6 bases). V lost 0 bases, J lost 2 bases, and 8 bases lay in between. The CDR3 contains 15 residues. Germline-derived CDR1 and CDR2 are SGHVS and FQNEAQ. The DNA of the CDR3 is TGTGCCAGCAGCTTAGCTACAGGGACTGGAAACACCATATATTTT. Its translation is CASSLATGTGNTIYF.

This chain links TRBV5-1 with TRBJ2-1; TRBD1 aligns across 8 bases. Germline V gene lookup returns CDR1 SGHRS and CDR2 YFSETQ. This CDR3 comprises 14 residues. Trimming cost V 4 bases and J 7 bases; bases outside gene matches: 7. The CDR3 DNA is TGCGCCAGCAGCCCTGGACAGGGCGTTAATGAGCAGTTCTTC. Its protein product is CASSPGQGVNEQFF.

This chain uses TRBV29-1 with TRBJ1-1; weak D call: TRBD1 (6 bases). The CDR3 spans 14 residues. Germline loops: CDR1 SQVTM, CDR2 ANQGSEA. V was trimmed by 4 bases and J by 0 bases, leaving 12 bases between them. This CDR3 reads CSVGGGHMNTEAFF. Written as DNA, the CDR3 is TGCAGCGTTGGGGGGGGACACATGAACACTGAAGCTTTCTTT.

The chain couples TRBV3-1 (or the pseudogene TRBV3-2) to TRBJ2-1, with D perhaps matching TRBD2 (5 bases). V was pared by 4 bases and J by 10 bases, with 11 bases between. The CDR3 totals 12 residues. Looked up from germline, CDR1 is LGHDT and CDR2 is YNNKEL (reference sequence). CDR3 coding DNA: TGTGCCAGCAGCCGGCTCTCGGGAGAGCAGTTCTTC. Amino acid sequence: CASSRLSGEQFF.